One and the same sample provided the 12 T cell receptor beta chains below, sequenced in a study of T cells in Graves' hyperthyroidism and ophthalmopathy. RNA transcripts provided the source from which TCR beta CDR3 regions were amplified. During a first-round RT-PCR of the TCR CDR3, the HTBI primer set was used. From the multiplex PCR reads, TCRdb called clonotypes with MiXCR, one entry per CDR3 protein. The data show roughly 840,000 distinct CDR3 sequences, with around 39% seen just once and around 10% held by the top ten. The sequencing sample was made of blood. All receptors come from a man younger than 35 with Graves' hyperthyroidism.

This sequence joins TRBV9 and TRBJ2-5; TRBD2 agrees at 7 bases. Germline lookup yields CDR1 SGDLS and CDR2 YYNGEE. V lost 4 bases and J lost 5; bases outside the gene matches: 11. This CDR3 has 15 amino acids. The CDR3 is CASSLKGGSLETQYF. The CDR3 region has the DNA TGTGCCAGCAGCTTAAAGGGCGGGAGTCTGGAGACCCAGTACTTC.

This clonotype came up a few times. The V and J genes are TRBV24-1 and TRBJ2-5; D perhaps matches TRBD2 (7 bases). CDR3 size: 17 residues. CDR1 is KGHDR and CDR2 is SFDVKD in the germline V gene. V was trimmed by 5 bases and J by 1 base, leaving 19 bases between them. This CDR3 is CATSAGAGEGPQETQYF. As DNA, the CDR3 is TGTGCCACCAGTGCGGGGGCGGGAGAGGGGCCCCAAGAGACCCAGTACTTC.

This clonotype has at least ten counts. The rearrangement joins TRBV11-2 to TRBJ1-2; no reliable D call. Germline V lookup: CDR1 SGHAT, CDR2 FQNNGV. The CDR3 sequence is 13 residues long. Trimming pared 1 base from V and 4 bases from J, leaving 7 bases between. The CDR3 nucleotides are TGTGCCAGCAGCTTAGGGGAGGCCTATGGCTACACCTTC. This sequence encodes CASSLGEAYGYTF.

This clonotype was picked up many times. CDR3: CASSIDLMGAEHF. DNA of the CDR3: TGTGCCAGTAGTATAGATCTAATGGGGGCCGAGCATTTT. The chain links TRBV19 to TRBJ1-5; D may be TRBD1 (6 bases). V lost 0 bases and J lost 14, with 14 bases in between. Germline-derived CDR1 and CDR2 are LNHDA and SQIVND (reference sequence). The CDR3 totals 13 residues.

The V and J genes are TRBV20-1 and TRBJ2-7; a possible D gene is TRBD2 (6 bases). The CDR3 has 15 residues. Germline V gene lookup returns CDR1 DFQATT and CDR2 SNEGSKA (reference sequence). The ends were cut back, 0 bases at V and 3 bases at J, with 15 bases in the middle. CDR3 coding DNA: TGCAGTGCTAGAGAGGCCAGGGCGGGGAACTACGAGCAGTACTTC. This sequence encodes CSAREARAGNYEQYF.

The rearrangement uses TRBV28 and TRBJ2-7, with D unresolved. Germline CDR1 MDHEN, CDR2 SYDVKM. The CDR3 consists of 15 residues. With 2 bases removed from V and 2 bases from J, the gap between germline ends came to 13 bases. Here the CDR3 reads CASSLRREEPYEQYF. The DNA for the CDR3 is TGTGCCAGCAGTTTACGTAGGGAAGAGCCCTACGAGCAGTACTTC.

Comments on this clonotype: Possible read error: a much larger clone is one base away. The chain links TRBV29-1 to TRBJ2-5; D is unclear. The CDR3 is 14 residues long. The germline gives CDR1 SQVTM, CDR2 ANQGSEA. Deletions cut 5 bases from V and 0 bases from J, with 13 bases between. This chain's CDR3 is CSVSVAAHQETQYF. The CDR3 DNA is TGCAGCGTTAGCGTGGCGGCACACCAAGAGACCCAGTACTTC.

This clonotype was counted between two and nine times. The chain recombines TRBV11-1 with TRBJ1-2; D unclear. The V end lost 2 bases, the J end lost 5 bases, and 9 bases lay between the germline ends. Germline CDR1 is SGHAT and CDR2 is FQDESV (reference sequence). This CDR3 has 13 amino acids. The CDR3 region is CASSLKLEYGYTF. The CDR3 DNA is TGTGCCAGCAGCTTAAAGCTAGAGTATGGCTACACCTTC. Complete variable domain (other parts from reference TRBV11-1 and TRBJ1-2): EAEVAQSPRYKITEKSQAVAFWCDPISGHATLYWYRQILGQGPELLVQFQDESVVDDSQLPKDRFSAERLKGVDSTLKIQPAELGDSAMYLCASSLKLEYGYTFGSGTRLTVV.

In its sample, this clonotype was seen a few times. This chain connects TRBV20-1 to TRBJ1-4, with TRBD1 matching over 9 bases. Per germline, CDR1 DFQATT and CDR2 SNEGSKA (reference sequence). CDR3 length: 14 residues. With V trimmed by 6 bases and J by 8 bases, 10 bases remained unmatched. The DNA of the CDR3 is TGCAGTGCCAGACTCCGGGACAGGGAGGAAAAACTGTTTTTT. It specifies CSARLRDREEKLFF.

The rearrangement uses TRBV12-3 or TRBV12-4 and TRBJ1-1, with D possibly being TRBD1 (5 bases). There are 13 residues in the CDR3. The V end was cut by 4 bases, the J end by 11 bases, with 17 bases between. This chain's CDR3 is CASSSGTMDAAFF. The CDR3 DNA sequence: TGTGCCAGCAGTTCCGGGACCATGGATGCGGCTTTCTTT.

The chain has TRBV20-1 and TRBJ1-2; 8 bases align to TRBD1. Germline CDR1 and CDR2: DFQATT and SNEGSKA (reference sequence). Trimming cost V 6 bases and J 8 bases; bases outside gene matches: 26. CDR3 length: 18 amino acids. The chain's CDR3 is CSASTLGGPGTGSGGYTF. CDR3 nucleotide sequence: TGCAGTGCCAGCACCCTAGGGGGTCCCGGGACAGGTTCTGGAGGCTACACCTTC.

The gene calls are TRBV5-5 and TRBJ2-5; D not certain. The CDR3 contains 12 residues. Trimming pared 4 bases from V and 3 bases from J, leaving 7 bases between. CDR1 SGHKS and CDR2 YYEKEE come from the germline V gene (reference sequence). The CDR3 DNA reads TGTGCCAGCAGCGGCTGGGAAGAGACCCAGTACTTC. It yields the protein CASSGWEETQYF. Filled out from reference TRBV5-5 and TRBJ2-5, the complete variable domain reads DAGVTQSPTHLIKTRGQQVTLRCSPISGHKSVSWYQQVLGQGPQFIFQYYEKEERGRGNFPDRFSARQFPNYSSELNVNALLLGDSALYLCASSGWEETQYFGPGTRLLVL.